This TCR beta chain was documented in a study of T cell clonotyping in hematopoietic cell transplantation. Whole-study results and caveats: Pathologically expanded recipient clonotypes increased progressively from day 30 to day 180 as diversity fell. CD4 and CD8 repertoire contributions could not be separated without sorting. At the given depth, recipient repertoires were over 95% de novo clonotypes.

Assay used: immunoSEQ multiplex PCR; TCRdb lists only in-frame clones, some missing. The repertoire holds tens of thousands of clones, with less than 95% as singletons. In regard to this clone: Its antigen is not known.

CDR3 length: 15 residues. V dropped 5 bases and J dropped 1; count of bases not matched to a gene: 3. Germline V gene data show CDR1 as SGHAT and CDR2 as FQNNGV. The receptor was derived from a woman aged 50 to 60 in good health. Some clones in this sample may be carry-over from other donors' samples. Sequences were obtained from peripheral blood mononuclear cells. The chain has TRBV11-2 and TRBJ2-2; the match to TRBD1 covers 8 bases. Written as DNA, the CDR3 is TGTGCCAGCAGCCTGACAGGGGTGAACACCGGGGAGCTGTTTTTT. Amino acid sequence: CASSLTGVNTGELFF.